This TCR beta chain was identified in a study of shared clonotypes between healthy human individuals. Naive CD8 cells were CD45RO-negative, positively selected for CCR7, excluding terminally differentiated effector memory CD45RA+ cells. Some 32,000 T cell genomes, or about 190 ng DNA, went into the sorted-subset replicate PCRs. The assay was immunoSEQ multiplex PCR, and TCRdb's table has in-frame clones only and misses some. The sample includes about 2.2 million clones, roughly 93% seen only once; the top ten take over 1.5%. Findings and limits, study-wide: It was the few donors that limited the genetic and exposure-history diversity represented.

Germline V gene lookup returns CDR1 MNHEY and CDR2 SMNVEV (reference sequence). V was cut by 1 base and J by 0 bases, with 11 bases left in between. The CDR3 sequence is 16 residues long. About this clone: Its antigen is as yet unknown.

This receptor was obtained from a man between 18 and 35 years old in good health. Some clones in this sample may be carry-over from other donors' samples. The sequencing input was naive CD8+ T cells from PBMCs. J is TRBJ2-3 and V is TRBV27; D ambiguous. The CDR3 loop reads CASSLFTVLSTDTQYF. The CDR3 nucleotides read TGTGCCAGCAGTTTATTTACAGTACTCAGCACAGATACGCAGTATTTT.